This T cell receptor beta chain was sequenced for a study of T-cell reconstitution after alpha-beta-depleted transplantation in children. About this clonotype itself: The antigen remains unidentified.

Using unique molecular identifiers, the investigators prepared the TCRbeta library. One entry per CDR3 protein, called by TCRdb with MiXCR from the PCR reads. The repertoire consists of about 980,000 distinct CDR3 sequences, with less than 30% occurring once and the leading ten covering around 30%. The CDR3 is 18 residues long. Per germline, CDR1 SQVTM and CDR2 ANQGSEA. V lost 3 bases to trimming and J lost 9 bases, with 30 bases between them. Study results and caveats: Among T cells one year after transplant, newly produced cells accounted for most counts and diversity. Expanded clones from the graft, numbering several hundred, reportedly supplied alpha-beta T cells about two months after transplant. Elevated TCRbeta diversity at day 60 was traced, in some patients, to surviving recipient T cells and thymic progenitors.

The V call is TRBV29-1, the J call TRBJ2-4, with D perhaps TRBD1 (7 bases). This sequence originates from a boy in the first two years of life who had a stem cell transplant for SCID, so the T cells may come from the graft donor. The sample consisted of PBMCs, mostly from graft donor cells, taken 360 days after TCRalphabeta/CD19-depleted stem cell transplant. The CDR3 nucleotides are TGCAGCGTTGAGTTAATGTTGGCAGGGGGAGGATTGCGACGCATTCAGTACTTC. Its protein product is CSVELMLAGGGLRRIQYF.